The present TCR beta chain was sequenced within a study of T-cell reconstitution after alpha-beta-depleted transplantation in children. During its preparation, the TCRbeta library received unique molecular identifiers. TCRdb reprocessed the PCR reads with MiXCR, giving one entry per CDR3 protein. The table has some 500,000 distinct CDR3 sequences, roughly 18% seen once. Germline V gives CDR1 SGHRS, CDR2 YFSETQ. CDR3 length equals 14 residues. With 2 bases removed from V and 0 bases from J, the gap between germline ends came to 8 bases. This clonotype showed up many times. The sample in question was PBMCs from the stem cell graft donor, obtained from the stem cell graft. The TCR was taken from a human donor who donated a stem cell graft to a child with acute lymphoblastic leukemia. The chain joins TRBV5-1 to TRBJ1-1; D is perhaps TRBD1 (5 bases). In nucleotides, the CDR3 is TGCGCCAGCAGCTTACAGGCGCTGAACACTGAAGCTTTCTTT. It yields the protein CASSLQALNTEAFF. Using reference TRBV5-1 and TRBJ1-1 for the parts outside the CDR3, the full variable domain is KAGVTQTPRYLIKTRGQQVTLSCSPISGHRSVSWYQQTPGQGLQFLFEYFSETQRNKGNFPGRFSGRQFSNSRSEMNVSTLELGDSALYLCASSLQALNTEAFFGQGTRLTVV.